The 12 T cell receptor beta chains below come from one sample, sequenced in a study of cytomegalovirus exposure and HLA in healthy donors. A multiplex PCR was run with 60 Vbeta primers and 13 Jbeta primers. Produced via immunoSEQ multiplex PCR; TCRdb's table is partial and in-frame only. The sample consists of around 140,000 clones, approximately 80% of them appearing once. The sequencing input was PBMCs. The receptors shown here come from a female donor in good health and CMV-seronegative.

J is TRBJ1-4 and V is TRBV6-5; D is uncertain. Trimming removed 6 bases from V and 10 bases from J, with 18 bases in between. The CDR3 has 14 residues. CDR1 and CDR2 from the germline V gene are MNHEY and SVGAGI. CDR3 protein: CASSQDFRLVKLFF. The CDR3, as DNA: TGTGCCAGCAGCCAGGACTTCCGCCTCGTAAAACTGTTTTTT.

The CDR3 here is CALYSAYYNEQFF. The CDR3 DNA sequence: TGTGCCCTTTATAGCGCTTACTACAATGAGCAGTTCTTC. This chain joins TRBV30 and TRBJ2-1, with a possible D match to TRBD2 (5 bases). Germline CDR1 reads GTSNPN; CDR2 reads SVGIG (reference sequence). The CDR3 has 13 residues. The V end was cut by 8 bases, the J end by 3 bases, with 14 bases between.

The V gene is TRBV14, the J gene TRBJ1-2; 7 bases align to TRBD1. The CDR3 has 15 amino acids. With 4 bases clipped from V and 4 bases from J, the junction kept 9 bases outside the gene matches. CDR1 is SGHDN, CDR2 FVKESK, per germline. In DNA, the CDR3 is TGTGCCAGCAGCCCATTACAACAGGGGATCTATGGCTACACCTTC. Translating it yields CASSPLQQGIYGYTF.

The chain has TRBV19 and TRBJ1-4, with 10 positions matching TRBD1. V lost 9 bases to trimming and J lost 8 bases; unmatched junction nucleotides: 12. The CDR3 spans 15 residues. Germline CDR1 is LNHDA and CDR2 is SQIVND (reference sequence). The CDR3 reads CASRALGTGVEKLFF. The CDR3 bases are TGTGCCAGCCGCGCTCTGGGGACAGGGGTCGAAAAACTGTTTTTT.

In DNA, the CDR3 is TGTGCCATCAGCCCCCTCGAGACCTTCGGAGGTGTGCAGTACTTC. Amino acid sequence: CAISPLETFGGVQYF. The chain is built from TRBV10-3 and TRBJ2-7; tentatively, D is TRBD2 (5 bases). V gave up 6 bases and J gave up 9 bases, with 24 bases separating them. In germline, CDR1 is ENHRY, CDR2 SYGVKD. CDR3 length: 15 amino acids.

V is TRBV12-5 and J is TRBJ1-2, with TRBD1 identical over 9 bases. The CDR3 contains 13 residues. CDR1 is LGHNT, CDR2 FRNRAP, per germline. J gave up 5 bases and V 5 bases, and 3 bases lay outside the gene matches. CDR3 residues: CASGPGTGYGYTF. CDR3 nucleotide sequence: TGTGCTAGTGGTCCGGGGACAGGGTATGGCTACACCTTC.

V and J are TRBV29-1 and TRBJ1-1, with 8 bases fitting TRBD1. The CDR3 is made up of 13 amino acids. Looked up from germline, CDR1 is SQVTM and CDR2 is ANQGSEA. The V gene end was trimmed by 7 bases and the J gene end by 6 bases; junction bases not matched to a gene: 10. The CDR3 nucleotides read TGCAGCGGCCTCCAGGGGGCGCCTCCTGAAGCTTTCTTT. Protein: CSGLQGAPPEAFF.

The chain has TRBV7-2 and TRBJ1-1; TRBD1 is a possible D gene (5 bases). CDR1 is SGHTA, CDR2 FQGNSA, per germline. The CDR3 spans 16 residues. The ends were cut back, 5 bases at V and 0 bases at J, with 16 bases in the middle. CDR3: CASSPARGGMNTEAFF. The CDR3 DNA reads TGTGCCAGCAGCCCGGCGCGGGGGGGAATGAACACTGAAGCTTTCTTT.

V usage is TRBV11-2 and J usage is TRBJ2-3; no definite D call. The V end lost 0 bases, the J end lost 6 bases, and 4 bases lay between the germline ends. The CDR3 has 12 amino acids. Germline V gene data show CDR1 as SGHAT and CDR2 as FQNNGV. CDR3 in DNA: TGTGCCAGCAGCTTAGATCGTGATACGCAGTATTTT. Its translation is CASSLDRDTQYF.

V usage is TRBV7-9 and J usage is TRBJ2-7; TRBD2 agrees at 8 bases. V lost 2 bases and J lost 0; bases outside the gene matches: 3. The germline V gene encodes CDR1 SEHNR and CDR2 FQNEAQ (reference sequence). CDR3 length: 15 amino acids. The CDR3 reads CASSLLLAGSYEQYF. In DNA, the CDR3 is TGTGCCAGCAGCTTACTGCTAGCGGGCTCCTACGAGCAGTACTTC.

The CDR3 region has the DNA TGCGCCAGCAGCCACACTAGCGGGAGTGATGAGCAGTTCTTC. It translates to CASSHTSGSDEQFF. V usage is TRBV4-1 and J usage is TRBJ2-1; 11 nucleotides agree with TRBD2. After removal of 3 bases from V and 8 bases from J, the junction contained 3 bases not matched to a gene. This CDR3 region has 14 residues. Germline CDR1 MGHRA, CDR2 YSYEKL.

V is TRBV6-5 and J is TRBJ2-5; D unresolved. V was shortened by 4 bases and J by 5 bases, with 11 bases between the two germline ends. CDR1 and CDR2 from the germline V gene are MNHEY and SVGAGI. The length of the CDR3 is 13 residues. The CDR3 region has the DNA TGTGCCAGCAGTTTCTTAGCCCGGGAGACCCAGTACTTC. Its translation: CASSFLARETQYF.